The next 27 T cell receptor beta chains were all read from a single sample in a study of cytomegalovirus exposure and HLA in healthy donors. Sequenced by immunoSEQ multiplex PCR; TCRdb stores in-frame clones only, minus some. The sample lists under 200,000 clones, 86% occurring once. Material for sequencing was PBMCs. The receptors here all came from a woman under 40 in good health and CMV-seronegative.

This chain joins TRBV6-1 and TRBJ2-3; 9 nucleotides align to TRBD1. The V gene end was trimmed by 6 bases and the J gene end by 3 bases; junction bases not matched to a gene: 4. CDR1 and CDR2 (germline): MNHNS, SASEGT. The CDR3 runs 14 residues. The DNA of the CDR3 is TGTGCCAGCAGGAACAGGGGGCGGACAGATACGCAGTATTTT. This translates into CASRNRGRTDTQYF.

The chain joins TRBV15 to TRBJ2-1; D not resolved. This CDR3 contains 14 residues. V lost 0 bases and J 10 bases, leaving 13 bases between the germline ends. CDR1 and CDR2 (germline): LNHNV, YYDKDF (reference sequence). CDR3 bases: TGTGCCACCAGCAGAGATGGAAGCATAGAGGAGCAGTTCTTC. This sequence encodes CATSRDGSIEEQFF.

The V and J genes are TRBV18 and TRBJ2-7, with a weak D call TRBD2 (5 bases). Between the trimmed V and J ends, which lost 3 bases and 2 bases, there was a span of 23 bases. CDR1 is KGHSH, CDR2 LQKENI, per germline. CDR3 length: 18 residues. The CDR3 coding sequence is TGTGCCAGCTCACCGGTCGGAAAGGGAGTTCAAGTCGCCTACGAGCAGTACTTC. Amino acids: CASSPVGKGVQVAYEQYF.

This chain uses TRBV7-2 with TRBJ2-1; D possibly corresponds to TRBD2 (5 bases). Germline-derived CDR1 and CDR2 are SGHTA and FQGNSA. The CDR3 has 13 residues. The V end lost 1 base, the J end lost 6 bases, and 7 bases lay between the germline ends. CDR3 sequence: CASSLDRGNEQFF. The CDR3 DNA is TGTGCCAGCAGCTTAGATCGGGGCAATGAGCAGTTCTTC.

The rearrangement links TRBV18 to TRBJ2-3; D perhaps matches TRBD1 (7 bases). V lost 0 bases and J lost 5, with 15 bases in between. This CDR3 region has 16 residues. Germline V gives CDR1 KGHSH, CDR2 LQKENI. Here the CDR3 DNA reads TGTGCCAGCTCACCACCGACCAGGGGGGAAGGAGATACGCAGTATTTT. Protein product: CASSPPTRGEGDTQYF.

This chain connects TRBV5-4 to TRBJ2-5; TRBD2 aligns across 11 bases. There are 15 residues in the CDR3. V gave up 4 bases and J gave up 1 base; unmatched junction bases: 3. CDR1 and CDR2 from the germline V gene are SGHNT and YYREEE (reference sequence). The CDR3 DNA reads TGTGCCAGCAGCGTAGCGGGAGGGCCCCAAGAGACCCAGTACTTC. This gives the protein CASSVAGGPQETQYF.

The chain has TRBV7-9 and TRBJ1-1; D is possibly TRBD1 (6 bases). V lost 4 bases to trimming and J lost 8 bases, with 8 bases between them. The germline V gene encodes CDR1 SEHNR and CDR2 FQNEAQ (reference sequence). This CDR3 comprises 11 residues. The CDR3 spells CASSSTGEAFF. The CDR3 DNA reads TGTGCCAGCAGCTCCACAGGGGAAGCTTTCTTT.

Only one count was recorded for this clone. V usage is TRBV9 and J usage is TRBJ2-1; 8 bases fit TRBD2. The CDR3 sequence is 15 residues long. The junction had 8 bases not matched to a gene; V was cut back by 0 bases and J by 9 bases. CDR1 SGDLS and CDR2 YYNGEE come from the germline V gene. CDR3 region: CASSVGGREGSEQFF. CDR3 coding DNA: TGTGCCAGCAGCGTAGGGGGCCGGGAGGGCAGTGAGCAGTTCTTC.

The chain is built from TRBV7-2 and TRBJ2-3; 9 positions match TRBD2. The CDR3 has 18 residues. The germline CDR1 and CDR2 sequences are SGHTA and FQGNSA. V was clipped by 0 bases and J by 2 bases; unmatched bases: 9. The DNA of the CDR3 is TGTGCCAGCAGCTTAGCTATGCGGGGGGGCCGGGTCACAGATACGCAGTATTTT. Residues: CASSLAMRGGRVTDTQYF.

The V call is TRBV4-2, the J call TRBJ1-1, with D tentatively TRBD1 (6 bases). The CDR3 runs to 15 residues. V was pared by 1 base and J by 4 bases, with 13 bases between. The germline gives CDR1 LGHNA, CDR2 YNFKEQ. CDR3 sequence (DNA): TGTGCCAGCAGCCAAGTCAGGGGTGTCAGCACTGAAGCTTTCTTT. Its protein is CASSQVRGVSTEAFF.

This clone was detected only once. The CDR3 coding sequence is TGTGCCAGCAGCTCCCAGGGGGAGAACACTGAAGCTTTCTTT. It encodes CASSSQGENTEAFF. This chain joins TRBV11-3 and TRBJ1-1; 7 bases fit TRBD1. Germline assignment: CDR1 SGHNT and CDR2 YENEEA. This CDR3 contains 14 residues. With V trimmed by 4 bases and J by 1 base, 3 bases remained unmatched. Drawing the rest from reference TRBV11-3 and TRBJ1-1, the complete variable domain is EAGVVQSPRYKIIEKKQPVAFWCNPISGHNTLYWYLQNLGQGPELLIRYENEEAVDDSQLPKDRFSAERLKGVDSTLKIQPAELGDSAVYLCASSSQGENTEAFFGQGTRLTVV.

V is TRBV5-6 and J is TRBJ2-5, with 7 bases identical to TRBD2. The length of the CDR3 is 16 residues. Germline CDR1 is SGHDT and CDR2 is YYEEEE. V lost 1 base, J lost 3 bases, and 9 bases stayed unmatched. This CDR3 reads CASSLYLADRKETQYF. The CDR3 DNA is TGTGCCAGCAGCTTGTATCTAGCGGACCGAAAAGAGACCCAGTACTTC.

The CDR3 is CASSEARGGFYGYTF. Written as DNA, the CDR3 is TGTGCCAGCAGTGAAGCGAGGGGGGGCTTCTATGGCTACACCTTC. The rearrangement joins TRBV2 to TRBJ1-2; a possible D gene is TRBD1 (6 bases). This CDR3 comprises 15 residues. Per germline, CDR1 SNHLY and CDR2 FYNNEI. Between the trimmed V and J ends, which lost 0 bases and 4 bases, there was a span of 12 bases. The full variable domain, with the rest looked up from reference TRBV2 and TRBJ1-2, is EPEVTQTPSHQVTQMGQEVILRCVPISNHLYFYWYRQILGQKVEFLVSFYNNEISEKSEIFDDQFSVERPDGSNFTLKIRSTKLEDSAMYFCASSEARGGFYGYTFGSGTRLTVV.

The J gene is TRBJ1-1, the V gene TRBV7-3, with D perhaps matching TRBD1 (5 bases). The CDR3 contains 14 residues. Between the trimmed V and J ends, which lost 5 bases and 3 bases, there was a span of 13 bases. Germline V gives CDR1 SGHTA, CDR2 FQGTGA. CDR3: CASSNQGRDTEAFF. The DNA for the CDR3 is TGTGCCAGCAGCAATCAGGGTCGGGACACTGAAGCTTTCTTT.

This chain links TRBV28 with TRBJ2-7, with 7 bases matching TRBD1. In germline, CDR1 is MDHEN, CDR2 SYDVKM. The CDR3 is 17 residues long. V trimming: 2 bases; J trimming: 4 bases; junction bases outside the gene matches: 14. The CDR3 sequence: CASSLGHRGPRLYEQYF. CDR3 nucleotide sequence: TGTGCCAGCAGTTTAGGTCACAGGGGCCCGAGGTTGTACGAGCAGTACTTC. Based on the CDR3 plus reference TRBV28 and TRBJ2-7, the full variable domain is DVKVTQSSRYLVKRTGEKVFLECVQDMDHENMFWYRQDPGLGLRLIYFSYDVKMKEKGDIPEGYSVSREKKERFSLILESASTNQTSMYLCASSLGHRGPRLYEQYFGPGTRLTVT.

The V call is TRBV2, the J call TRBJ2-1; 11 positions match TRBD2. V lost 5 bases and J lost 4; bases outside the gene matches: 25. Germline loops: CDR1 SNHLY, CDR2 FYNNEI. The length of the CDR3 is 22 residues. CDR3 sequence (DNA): TGTGCCAGCAGTTCAACAGGGGCGAGAACCTTCGGGACTAGCGGCACATACAATGAGCAGTTCTTC. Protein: CASSSTGARTFGTSGTYNEQFF.

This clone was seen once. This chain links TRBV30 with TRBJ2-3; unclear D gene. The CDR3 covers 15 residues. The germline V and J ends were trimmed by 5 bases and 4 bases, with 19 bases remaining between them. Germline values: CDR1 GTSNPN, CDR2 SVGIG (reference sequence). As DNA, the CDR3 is TGTGCCTGGGATACCAGCAGTGCATTCGCAGATACGCAGTATTTT. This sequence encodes CAWDTSSAFADTQYF.

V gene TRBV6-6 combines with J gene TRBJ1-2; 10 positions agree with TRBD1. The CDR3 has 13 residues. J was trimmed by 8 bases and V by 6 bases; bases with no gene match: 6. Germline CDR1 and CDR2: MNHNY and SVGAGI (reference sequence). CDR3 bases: TGTGCCAGCAGGCCCGGGACAGGGGAAGGCTACACCTTC. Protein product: CASRPGTGEGYTF.

The CDR3 sequence: CASSQARGQGQGYTF. The CDR3, as DNA: TGCGCCAGCAGCCAGGCTAGAGGACAGGGGCAAGGCTACACCTTC. The chain couples TRBV4-3 to TRBJ1-2; 9 bases align to TRBD1. With 3 bases clipped from V and 8 bases from J, the junction kept 10 bases outside the gene matches. Germline assignment: CDR1 LGHNA and CDR2 YSLEER. The CDR3 length is 15 residues.

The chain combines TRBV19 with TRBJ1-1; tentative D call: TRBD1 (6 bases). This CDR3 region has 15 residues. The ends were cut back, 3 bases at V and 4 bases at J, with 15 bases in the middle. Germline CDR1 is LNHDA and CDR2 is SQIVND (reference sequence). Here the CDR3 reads CASSMGKGGGTEAFF. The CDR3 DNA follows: TGTGCCAGTAGTATGGGGAAGGGGGGCGGCACTGAAGCTTTCTTT.

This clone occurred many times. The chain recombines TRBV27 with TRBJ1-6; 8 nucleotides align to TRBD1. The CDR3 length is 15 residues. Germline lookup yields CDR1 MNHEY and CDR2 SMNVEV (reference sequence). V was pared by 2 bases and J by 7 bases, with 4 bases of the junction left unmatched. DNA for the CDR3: TGTGCCAGCAGTTTACGGACAGGGACCAATTCACCCCTCCACTTT. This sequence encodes CASSLRTGTNSPLHF.

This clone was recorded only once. The CDR3 reads CAIRFFDSTSSGNTIYF. The DNA of the CDR3 is TGTGCCATACGCTTTTTCGACAGTACTAGCTCTGGAAACACCATATATTTT. The J gene is TRBJ1-3, the V gene TRBV10-3, with D possibly matching TRBD1 (5 bases). The CDR3 runs 17 residues. Germline CDR1 reads ENHRY; CDR2 reads SYGVKD. With 9 bases removed from V and 0 bases from J, the gap between germline ends came to 21 bases.

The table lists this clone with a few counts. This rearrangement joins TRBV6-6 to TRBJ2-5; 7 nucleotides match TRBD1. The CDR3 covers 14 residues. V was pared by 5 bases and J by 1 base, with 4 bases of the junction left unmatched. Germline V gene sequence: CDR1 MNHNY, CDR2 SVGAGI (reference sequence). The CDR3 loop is CASSKGGLQETQYF. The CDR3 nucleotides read TGTGCCAGCAGTAAAGGGGGCCTCCAAGAGACCCAGTACTTC.

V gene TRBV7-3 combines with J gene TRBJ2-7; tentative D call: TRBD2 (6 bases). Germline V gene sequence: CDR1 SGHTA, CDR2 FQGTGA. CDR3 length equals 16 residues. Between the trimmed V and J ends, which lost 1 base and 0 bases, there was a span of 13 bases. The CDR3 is CASSLRPLAVSYEQYF. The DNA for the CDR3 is TGTGCCAGCAGCTTAAGGCCATTAGCGGTCTCCTACGAGCAGTACTTC.

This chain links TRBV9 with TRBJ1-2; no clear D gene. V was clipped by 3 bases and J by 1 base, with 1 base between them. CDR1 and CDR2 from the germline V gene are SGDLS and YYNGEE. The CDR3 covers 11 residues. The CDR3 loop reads CASSGNYGYTF. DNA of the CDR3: TGTGCCAGCAGCGGTAACTATGGCTACACCTTC.

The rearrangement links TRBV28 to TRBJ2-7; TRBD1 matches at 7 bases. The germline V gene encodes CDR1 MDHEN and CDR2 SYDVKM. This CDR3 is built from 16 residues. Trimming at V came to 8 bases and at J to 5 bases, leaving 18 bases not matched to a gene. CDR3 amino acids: CASPPPHVAGGNEQYF. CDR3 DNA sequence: TGTGCCAGCCCACCGCCCCACGTAGCAGGGGGAAACGAGCAGTACTTC.

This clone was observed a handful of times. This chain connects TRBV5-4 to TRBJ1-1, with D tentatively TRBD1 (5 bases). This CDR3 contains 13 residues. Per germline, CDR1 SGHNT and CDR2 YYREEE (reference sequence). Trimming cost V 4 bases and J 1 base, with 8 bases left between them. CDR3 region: CASSTTGNTEAFF. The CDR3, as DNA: TGTGCCAGCAGCACCACAGGGAACACTGAAGCTTTCTTT.